A single TCR beta chain is shown here with its context. This sample is part of a study of blood T cell repertoires in COVID-19. Study context: The study drew acute and convalescent COVID-19 samples from the United States, Italy and Spain.

As originally analysed: Estimated nucleated cell counts came from reference gene primer amplification. The protocol was immunoSEQ multiplex PCR, while the TCRdb copy is restricted to in-frame clones and leaves out a portion. V, J and clone size are taken as reported in that table, and D and trimming were inferred from the DNA itself. Of around 370,000 clones in the sample, 75% to 90% are singletons; the top ten hold 6% to 7%. Recruited during active infection, patients (from Seattle) were subsequently followed longitudinally. This clonotype was obtained from a woman between 50 and 59 years old with COVID-19, enrolled during active disease. The sample consisted of peripheral blood.

CDR3 residues: CASSFEGGEKLFF. The CDR3 bases are TGCGCCAGCAGCTTTGAGGGTGGGGAAAAACTGTTTTTT. The chain has TRBV5-1 and TRBJ1-4; D is uncertain. Trimming pared 2 bases from V and 8 bases from J, leaving 10 bases between. Germline V gives CDR1 SGHRS, CDR2 YFSETQ. The CDR3 runs 13 residues.